This is a list of T cell receptor beta chains from one sample in a study of identical twins. Each CDR3 protein gets one entry after TCRdb re-called the 5' RACE reads with MiXCR. The sample includes around 690,000 distinct CDR3 sequences, around 21% of them seen just once. The data also belong to a second study, concerning T cells expressing NK-cell markers.

Sequenced sample: PBMCs. Receptors were obtained from a woman aged 18 to 35 in good health. Each CDR3 is given with its conserved first and last residue. D genes are given only for firm matches. Not every row has a clone size; where given, it reads once, few, many or a size class.

D	V	J	size	CDR3	DNA
.	TRBV29-1	TRBJ2-1	few	CSVEGGERTYNEQFF	TGCAGCGTCGAAGGGGGGGAAAGGACCTACAATGAGCAGTTCTTC
TRBD2	TRBV12-3/TRBV12-4	TRBJ2-2	many	CASRASGAGELFF	TGTGCCAGCAGAGCTAGCGGCGCCGGGGAGCTGTTTTTT
TRBD1	TRBV20-1	TRBJ2-7	few	CSAAGTATYEQYF	TGCAGTGCGGCCGGGACAGCAACCTACGAGCAGTACTTC
.	TRBV24-1	TRBJ1-2	many	CATSDLIGGYTF	TGTGCCACCAGTGATTTGATAGGCGGCTACACCTTC
.	TRBV6-5	TRBJ2-7	few	CASSYSRLRTGGTYEQYF	TGTGCCAGCAGTTACTCCAGATTACGCACCGGGGGAACCTACGAGCAGTACTTC
.	TRBV28	TRBJ2-7	.	CASSQTGQALYEQYF	TGTGCCAGCAGCCAAACAGGCCAGGCCCTCTACGAGCAGTACTTC
.	TRBV12-3/TRBV12-4	TRBJ2-1	.	CASTESYNEQFF	TGTGCCAGCACCGAATCCTACAATGAGCAGTTCTTC
TRBD2	TRBV4-3	TRBJ2-3	many	CASSQELAGDVADTQYF	TGCGCCAGCAGCCAAGAACTAGCGGGAGACGTAGCAGATACGCAGTATTTT
TRBD2	TRBV10-3	TRBJ2-1	few	CAISDLAGGEQFF	TGTGCCATCAGTGATCTAGCGGGGGGGGAGCAGTTCTTC
.	TRBV6-1	TRBJ1-1	.	CASKVVAEGATTDTEAFF	TGTGCCAGCAAGGTCGTCGCAGAAGGGGCAACTACGGACACTGAAGCTTTCTTT
.	TRBV12-3/TRBV12-4	TRBJ1-1	.	CASSWSGATEAFF	TGTGCCAGCAGCTGGTCCGGAGCCACTGAAGCTTTCTTT
.	TRBV12-3/TRBV12-4	TRBJ2-3	few	CASRTDSYDTQYF	TGTGCCAGCAGAACGGACAGCTATGATACGCAGTATTTT
.	TRBV5-5	TRBJ2-3	.	CASTRAGSTDTQYF	TGTGCCAGCACACGGGCCGGGTCCACAGATACGCAGTATTTT
.	TRBV6-1	TRBJ1-1	.	CASSFQLENTEAFF	TGTGCCAGCAGCTTCCAGCTGGAGAACACTGAAGCTTTCTTT